This T cell receptor beta chain originates from a study of blood T cell repertoires in COVID-19. At the level of the study: Acute and convalescent COVID-19 specimens originated in the United States, Italy and Spain. T cells, B-cell-depleted T cells, or PBMCs provided the cDNA or gDNA that served as material.

V shed 3 bases, J shed 5 bases, and the junction held 7 bases outside the gene matches. This CDR3 has 16 residues. Germline lookup yields CDR1 MNHEY and CDR2 SMNVEV (reference sequence). Method: immunoSEQ multiplex PCR; TCRdb's copy keeps in-frame clones and lacks some. Of some 74,000 clones detected, more than 85% appear once; the ten largest clones hold approximately 2.4%. This sequence originates from a man aged 50-59 years with COVID-19, enrolled during active disease. The chain links TRBV27 to TRBJ2-2, with 9 bases fitting TRBD1. The sample comprised peripheral blood. CDR3 coding DNA: TGTGCCAGCAGTTTCTACAGGGGGCAAACGACCGGGGAGCTGTTTTTT. Residues: CASSFYRGQTTGELFF.